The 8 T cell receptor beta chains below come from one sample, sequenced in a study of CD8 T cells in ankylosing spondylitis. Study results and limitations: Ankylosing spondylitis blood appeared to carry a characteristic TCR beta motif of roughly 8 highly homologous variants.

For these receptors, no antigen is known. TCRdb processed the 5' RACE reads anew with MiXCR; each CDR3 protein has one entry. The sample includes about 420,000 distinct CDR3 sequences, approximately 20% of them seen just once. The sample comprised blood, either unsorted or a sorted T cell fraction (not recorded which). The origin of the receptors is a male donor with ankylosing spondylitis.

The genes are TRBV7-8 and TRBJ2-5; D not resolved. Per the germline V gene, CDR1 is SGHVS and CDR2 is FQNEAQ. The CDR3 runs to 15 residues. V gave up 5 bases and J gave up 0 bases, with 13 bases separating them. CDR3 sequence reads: CASSPPTGYQETQYF. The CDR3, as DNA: TGTGCCAGCAGCCCGCCGACTGGATACCAAGAGACCCAGTACTTC.

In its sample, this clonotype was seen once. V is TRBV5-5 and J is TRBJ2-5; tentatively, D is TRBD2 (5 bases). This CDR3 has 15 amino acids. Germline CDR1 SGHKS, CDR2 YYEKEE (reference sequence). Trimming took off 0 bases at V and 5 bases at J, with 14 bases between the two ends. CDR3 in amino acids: CASSLASGLEETQYF. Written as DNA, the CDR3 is TGTGCCAGCAGCTTGGCGTCGGGATTAGAGGAGACCCAGTACTTC.

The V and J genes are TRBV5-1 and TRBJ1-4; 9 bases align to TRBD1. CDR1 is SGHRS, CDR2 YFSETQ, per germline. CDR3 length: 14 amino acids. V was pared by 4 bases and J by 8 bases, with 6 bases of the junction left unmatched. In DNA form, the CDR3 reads TGCGCCAGCAGCGTACAGGGGGCGGGAGAAAAACTGTTTTTT. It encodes CASSVQGAGEKLFF.

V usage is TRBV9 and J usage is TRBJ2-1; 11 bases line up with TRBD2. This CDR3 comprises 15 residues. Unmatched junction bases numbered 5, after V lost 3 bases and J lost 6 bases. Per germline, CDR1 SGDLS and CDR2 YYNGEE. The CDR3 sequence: CASSDGLAGLNEQFF. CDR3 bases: TGTGCCAGCAGCGATGGACTAGCGGGCCTCAATGAGCAGTTCTTC.

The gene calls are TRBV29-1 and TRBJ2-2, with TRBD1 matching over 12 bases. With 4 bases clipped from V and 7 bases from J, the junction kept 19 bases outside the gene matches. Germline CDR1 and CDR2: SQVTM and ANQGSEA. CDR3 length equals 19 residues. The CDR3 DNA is TGCAGCGTTGCATTAGGCGGGACAGGGGGCGCGAAGTTGGGCGGGGAGCTGTTTTTT. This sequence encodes CSVALGGTGGAKLGGELFF.

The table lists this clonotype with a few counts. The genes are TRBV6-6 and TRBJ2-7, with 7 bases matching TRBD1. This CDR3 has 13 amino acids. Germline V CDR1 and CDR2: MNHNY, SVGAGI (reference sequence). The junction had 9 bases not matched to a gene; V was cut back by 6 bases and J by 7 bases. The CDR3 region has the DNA TGTGCCAGCAGGCCTGACAGGGATGAAGAGCAGTACTTC. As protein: CASRPDRDEEQYF.

The CDR3 coding sequence is TGCGCCAGCAGCTTGGCGCAACTAGCGGGAGAAGAGCAGTACTTC. It translates to CASSLAQLAGEEQYF. The V call is TRBV5-1, the J call TRBJ2-7; 11 bases map to TRBD2. The CDR3 is 15 residues long. J lost 7 bases, V lost 0 bases, and 6 bases had no gene match. Germline loops: CDR1 SGHRS, CDR2 YFSETQ.

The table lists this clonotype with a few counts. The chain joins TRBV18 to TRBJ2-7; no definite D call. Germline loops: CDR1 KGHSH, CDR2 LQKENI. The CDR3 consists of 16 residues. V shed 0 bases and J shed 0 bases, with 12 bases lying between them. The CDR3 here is CASSPPFGTSSYEQYF. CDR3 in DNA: TGTGCCAGCTCACCACCCTTCGGAACCTCCTCCTACGAGCAGTACTTC.